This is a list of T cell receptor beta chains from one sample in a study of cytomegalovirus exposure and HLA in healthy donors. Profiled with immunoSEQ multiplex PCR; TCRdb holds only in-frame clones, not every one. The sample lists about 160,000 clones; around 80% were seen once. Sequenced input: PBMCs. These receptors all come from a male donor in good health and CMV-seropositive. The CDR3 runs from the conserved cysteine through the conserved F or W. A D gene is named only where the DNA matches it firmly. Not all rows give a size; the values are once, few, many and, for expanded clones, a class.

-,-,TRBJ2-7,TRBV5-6,TGTGCCAGCAGCTTGAAGGGAGCCCCCTCCTACGAGCAGTACTTC,CASSLKGAPSYEQYF
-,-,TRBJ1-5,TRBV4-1,TGCGCCAGCAGCCCCCGAGAGGGGGGGTTGGCTGGACAGCCCCAGCATTTT,CASSPREGGLAGQPQHF
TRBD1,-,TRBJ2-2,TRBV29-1,TGCAGCGTTGAACTGATGTTGGGACAGGGGGAGAACACCGGGGAGCTGTTTTTT,CSVELMLGQGENTGELFF
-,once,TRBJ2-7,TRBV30,TGTGCCTGGACCTTAGGGGTCCACGAGCAGTACTTC,CAWTLGVHEQYF
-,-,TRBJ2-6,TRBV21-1,TGTGCCAGCAGCAAAGACAGGGGGATTGGGTCTGGGGCCAACGGCCTGACTTTC,CASSKDRGIGSGANGLTF
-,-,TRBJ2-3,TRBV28,TGTGCCAGCCTCCAGGGGCCCAGCACAGATACGCAGTATTTT,CASLQGPSTDTQYF
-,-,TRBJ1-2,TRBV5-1,TGCGCCAGCAGCTTACGACAGACATCCTCTTGGGGCTACACCTTC,CASSLRQTSSWGYTF
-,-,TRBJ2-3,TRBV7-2,TGTGCCAGCAGCTTGGCAGGAAGCACAGATACGCAGTATTTT,CASSLAGSTDTQYF
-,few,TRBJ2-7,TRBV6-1,TGTGCCGCGGGGATCGGGTACGAGCAGTACTTC,CAAGIGYEQYF
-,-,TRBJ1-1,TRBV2,TGTGCCAGCAGTGCAGGACAGACGTACACTGAAGCTTTCTTT,CASSAGQTYTEAFF
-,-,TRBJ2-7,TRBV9,TGTGCCAGCAGCGTAGACATCTACGAGCAGTACTTC,CASSVDIYEQYF
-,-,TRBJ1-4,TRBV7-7,TGTGCCAGCAGCTCCGGCCCGGGTGCAACTAATGAAAAACTGTTTTTT,CASSSGPGATNEKLFF
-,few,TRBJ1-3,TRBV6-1,TGTGCCAGCAGAGGGGGGGCTAGCTTTGGAAACACCATATATTTT,CASRGGASFGNTIYF
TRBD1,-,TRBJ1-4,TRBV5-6,TGTGCCAGCAGCACCCCGGGACAGCTCACTAATGAAAAACTGTTTTTT,CASSTPGQLTNEKLFF
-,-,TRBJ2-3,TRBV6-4,TGTGCCAGCAGGCAACAGGGCAGCACAGATACGCAGTATTTT,CASRQQGSTDTQYF
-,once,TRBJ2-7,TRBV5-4,TGTGCCAGCCAGGCCGAAGGCGAGCAGTACTTC,CASQAEGEQYF
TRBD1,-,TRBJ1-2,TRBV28,TGTGCCAGCAGCCTCTCCAGGGGGTGGGGCTACACCTTC,CASSLSRGWGYTF
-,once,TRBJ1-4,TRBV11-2,TGTGCCAGCAGCCGGGCACGGACAAATGAAAAACTGTTTTTT,CASSRARTNEKLFF
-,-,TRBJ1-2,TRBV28,TGTGCCAGCAGTTTACGTCAGGTTGGCTACACCTTC,CASSLRQVGYTF
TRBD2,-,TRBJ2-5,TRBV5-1,TGCGCCAGCAGCTTGGACGGGACTAGTCTTCGGACCCAGTACTTC,CASSLDGTSLRTQYF
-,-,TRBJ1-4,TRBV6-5,TGTGCCAGCAGCCTGGCAGGGAATGAAAAACTGTTTTTT,CASSLAGNEKLFF
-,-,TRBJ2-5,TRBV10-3,TGTGCCATCAGATCGGACAGCGAACAAGAGACCCAGTACTTC,CAIRSDSEQETQYF